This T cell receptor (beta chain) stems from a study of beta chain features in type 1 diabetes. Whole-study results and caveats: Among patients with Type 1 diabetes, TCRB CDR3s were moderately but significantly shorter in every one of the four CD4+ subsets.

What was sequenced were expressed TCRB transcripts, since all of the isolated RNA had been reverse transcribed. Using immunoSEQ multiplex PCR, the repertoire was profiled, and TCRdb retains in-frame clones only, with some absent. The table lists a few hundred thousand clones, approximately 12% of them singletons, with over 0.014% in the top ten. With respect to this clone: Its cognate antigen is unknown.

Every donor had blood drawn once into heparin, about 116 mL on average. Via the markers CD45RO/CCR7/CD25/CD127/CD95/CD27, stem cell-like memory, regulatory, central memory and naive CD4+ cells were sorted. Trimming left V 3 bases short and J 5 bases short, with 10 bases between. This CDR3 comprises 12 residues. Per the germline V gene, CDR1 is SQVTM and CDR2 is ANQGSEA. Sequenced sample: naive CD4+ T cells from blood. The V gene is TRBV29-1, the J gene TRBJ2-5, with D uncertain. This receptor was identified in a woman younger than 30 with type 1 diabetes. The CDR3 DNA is TGCAGCGTTGACCACTATGGGGAGACCCAGTACTTC. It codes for CSVDHYGETQYF.